These 20 T cell receptor beta chains originate from one sample sequenced in a study of blood T cell repertoires in COVID-19. Generated by immunoSEQ multiplex PCR, the TCRdb table keeps only in-frame clones and is missing some. Among approximately 100,000 clones listed, about 80% were seen once. The sequenced material came from peripheral blood. Receptors originate from a man aged 60-69 years with acute or convalescent COVID-19.

The chain combines TRBV29-1 with TRBJ2-5, with TRBD1 identical over 12 bases. CDR1 and CDR2 from the germline V gene are SQVTM and ANQGSEA. V was pared by 6 bases and J by 5 bases, with 10 bases of the junction left unmatched. The CDR3 totals 15 residues. In DNA, the CDR3 is TGCAGCGTGGACGGGACAGGGGGCGAGGAGGAGACCCAGTACTTC. It yields the protein CSVDGTGGEEETQYF.

The CDR3 is CASSKDNSYEQYF. CDR3 in DNA: TGTGCCAGCAGTAAGGACAACTCCTACGAGCAGTACTTC. J is TRBJ2-7 and V is TRBV6-5, with D possibly being TRBD1 (5 bases). The CDR3 is made up of 13 amino acids. Trimming left V 5 bases short and J 0 bases short, with 8 bases between. The germline V gene encodes CDR1 MNHEY and CDR2 SVGAGI.

The chain joins TRBV10-2 to TRBJ2-7; tentative D call: TRBD1 (6 bases). This CDR3 has 14 residues. Trimming removed 4 bases at V and 4 bases at J, with 14 bases between. Germline CDR1 is WSHSY and CDR2 is SAAADI. The CDR3 nucleotides are TGCGCCAGCAGTGGATCGGCAGGGGAATACGAGCAGTACTTC. Its protein product is CASSGSAGEYEQYF.

The chain uses TRBV27 and TRBJ2-1; 8 bases are a match to TRBD2. CDR1 MNHEY and CDR2 SMNVEV come from the germline V gene (reference sequence). This CDR3 is 16 amino acids long. V trimming: 0 bases; J trimming: 1 base; junction bases outside the gene matches: 2. The CDR3 DNA reads as TGTGCCAGCAGTTTATCGTTAGCGGGGTCCTACAATGAGCAGTTCTTC. Encoded protein: CASSLSLAGSYNEQFF.

V usage is TRBV12-5 and J usage is TRBJ1-1; 7 bases map to TRBD1. V dropped 7 bases and J dropped 2; count of bases not matched to a gene: 4. The CDR3 runs 13 residues. CDR1 is LGHNT, CDR2 FRNRAP, per germline. The CDR3 region has the DNA TGTGCTAGTGCCGGGACAGACAACACTGAAGCTTTCTTT. Translated, it gives CASAGTDNTEAFF.

The V gene is TRBV24-1, the J gene TRBJ1-1; 8 bases match TRBD1. The CDR3 consists of 12 residues. V lost 5 bases to trimming and J lost 12 bases; unmatched junction nucleotides: 7. Germline V gene lookup returns CDR1 KGHDR and CDR2 SFDVKD. The CDR3: CATSGDRGRTFF. CDR3 in DNA: TGTGCCACCAGTGGCGACAGGGGCAGAACTTTCTTT.

The chain joins TRBV5-4 to TRBJ1-2; D may be TRBD1 (5 bases). The CDR3 consists of 14 residues. With 4 bases removed from V and 2 bases from J, the gap between germline ends came to 12 bases. Germline CDR1 is SGHNT and CDR2 is YYREEE (reference sequence). In DNA form, the CDR3 reads TGTGCCAGCAGCCCGGGGGACGGGAACTATGGCTACACCTTC. Protein product: CASSPGDGNYGYTF. The whole variable domain, remainder taken from reference TRBV5-4 and TRBJ1-2, is ETGVTQSPTHLIKTRGQQVTLRCSSQSGHNTVSWYQQALGQGPQFIFQYYREEENGRGNFPPRFSGLQFPNYSSELNVNALELDDSALYLCASSPGDGNYGYTFGSGTRLTVV.

This clone was seen a handful of times. The rearrangement uses TRBV18 and TRBJ1-1, with D hard to call. Germline values: CDR1 KGHSH, CDR2 LQKENI. The V and J ends lost 0 bases and 4 bases respectively, with 12 bases between them. The CDR3 totals 15 residues. CDR3 DNA sequence: TGTGCCAGCTCACCACCGCGGGCGGCAGTCACTGAAGCTTTCTTT. This codes for CASSPPRAAVTEAFF.

V and J are TRBV9 and TRBJ1-2; TRBD1 matches at 7 bases. Germline CDR1 SGDLS, CDR2 YYNGEE. The CDR3 runs 15 residues. J gave up 4 bases and V 4 bases, and 10 bases lay outside the gene matches. The CDR3 reads CASSPKGGAGYGYTF. CDR3 sequence (DNA): TGTGCCAGCAGCCCCAAAGGGGGCGCAGGCTATGGCTACACCTTC.

J is TRBJ2-7 and V is TRBV24-1; D remains unclear. The V end was cut by 2 bases, the J end by 0 bases, with 10 bases between. CDR3 length: 15 residues. Per the germline V gene, CDR1 is KGHDR and CDR2 is SFDVKD. The CDR3 nucleotides are TGTGCCACCAGTGATTCTCTAGATTTCTCCTACGAGCAGTACTTC. It is translated as CATSDSLDFSYEQYF.

The chain couples TRBV19 to TRBJ1-2, with D hard to call. Germline CDR1 reads LNHDA; CDR2 reads SQIVND (reference sequence). The CDR3 contains 11 residues. V was trimmed by 6 bases and J by 8 bases, leaving 10 bases between them. CDR3 in DNA: TGTGCCAGTAGGCGGGCCGAAGGCTACACCTTC. It is translated as CASRRAEGYTF.

The V and J genes are TRBV7-3 and TRBJ2-3, with 7 bases lining up with TRBD1. CDR1 SGHTA and CDR2 FQGTGA come from the germline V gene. This CDR3 has 15 amino acids. Unmatched junction bases numbered 5, after V lost 5 bases and J lost 0 bases. This chain's CDR3 is CASSGTGASTDTQYF. The CDR3 nucleotides read TGTGCCAGCAGCGGTACAGGGGCTAGCACAGATACGCAGTATTTT.

The rearrangement joins TRBV27 to TRBJ2-5; 7 bases align to TRBD2. There are 14 residues in the CDR3. Germline-derived CDR1 and CDR2 are MNHEY and SMNVEV (reference sequence). Trimming removed 1 base from V and 2 bases from J; junction bases left unmatched: 1. Here the CDR3 DNA reads TGTGCCAGCAGTTTATGGGGGGGTCAAGAGACCCAGTACTTC. This codes for CASSLWGGQETQYF.

This chain connects TRBV30 to TRBJ1-1; the match to TRBD1 covers 11 bases. The V and J ends lost 3 bases and 4 bases, in that order; junction bases with no gene match: 7. In germline, CDR1 is GTSNPN, CDR2 SVGIG (reference sequence). The CDR3 is 15 amino acids. The CDR3 loop reads CAWRSDRGLLTEAFF. The CDR3 DNA reads as TGTGCCTGGAGATCGGACAGGGGGCTGCTCACTGAAGCTTTCTTT.

The chain carries TRBV6-5 and TRBJ1-1; D not resolved. The CDR3 is 14 residues long. CDR1 and CDR2 (germline): MNHEY, SVGAGI. The V end lost 0 bases, the J end lost 4 bases, and 9 bases lay between the germline ends. The CDR3 DNA reads as TGTGCCAGCAGTTACTCTTCGAGTGGCACTGAAGCTTTCTTT. Translating it yields CASSYSSSGTEAFF.

The chain has TRBV12-3 or TRBV12-4 and TRBJ1-4; TRBD1 might be the D (6 bases). This CDR3 contains 12 residues. V was cut by 6 bases and J by 7 bases, with 9 bases left in between. CDR3 nucleotides: TGTGCCAGCAGGGCGGACAGTGAAAAACTGTTTTTT. This codes for CASRADSEKLFF.

The V and J genes are TRBV27 and TRBJ1-4, with 8 bases fitting TRBD1. This CDR3 is 14 amino acids long. The V segment lost 5 bases and the J segment 7 bases; nucleotides outside the gene matches: 6. The germline gives CDR1 MNHEY, CDR2 SMNVEV (reference sequence). The chain's CDR3 is CASSRTGWFEKLFF. The CDR3 nucleotides are TGTGCCAGCAGTAGGACAGGGTGGTTTGAAAAACTGTTTTTT.

The chain couples TRBV18 to TRBJ2-1; TRBD1 aligns across 8 bases. Germline-derived CDR1 and CDR2 are KGHSH and LQKENI. The CDR3 totals 15 residues. Trimming cost V 2 bases and J 6 bases; bases outside gene matches: 6. The CDR3 reads CASSPIPDRVNEQFF. CDR3 in DNA: TGTGCCAGCTCACCAATACCGGACAGGGTCAATGAGCAGTTCTTC.

This chain connects TRBV14 to TRBJ1-2; D may be TRBD1 (5 bases). Per the germline V gene, CDR1 is SGHDN and CDR2 is FVKESK. V lost 4 bases to trimming and J lost 6 bases, with 9 bases between them. The CDR3 is 12 residues long. CDR3 amino acids: CASSPTGDGYTF. As DNA, the CDR3 is TGTGCCAGCAGCCCGACGGGGGATGGCTACACCTTC.

The chain has TRBV28 and TRBJ2-5, with 7 bases aligning to TRBD2. The CDR3 extends over 16 amino acids. Looked up from germline, CDR1 is MDHEN and CDR2 is SYDVKM. The V segment lost 3 bases and the J segment 9 bases; nucleotides outside the gene matches: 16. In DNA form, the CDR3 reads TGTGCCAGCAGTTTTACGAATAGCGGGCCCAGGTGGGCCCAGTACTTC. It codes for CASSFTNSGPRWAQYF. The full variable domain, rest sourced from reference TRBV28 and TRBJ2-5, is DVKVTQSSRYLVKRTGEKVFLECVQDMDHENMFWYRQDPGLGLRLIYFSYDVKMKEKGDIPEGYSVSREKKERFSLILESASTNQTSMYLCASSFTNSGPRWAQYFGPGTRLLVL.